Presented here are 27 T cell receptor beta chains from one specimen sequenced in a study of regulatory T cells in long-lasting Graves disease. The TCR beta library used iRepertoire HTBI primers with Arm-PCR amplification of CDR3. TCRdb re-called the multiplex PCR reads through MiXCR, storing one row per CDR3 protein. There are about 530,000 distinct CDR3 sequences in the sample; 15% to 20% occur only once, and around 25% lies in the top ten. Time point reported: newly diagnosed GD, antithyroid drugs for less than 3 months. Researchers made the TCR library from RNA that was extracted from PBMCs. The same data also went into a second study, on T cells in Graves' hyperthyroidism and ophthalmopathy.

Specimen: peripheral blood mononuclear cells (PBMCs), collected at new diagnosis, from a patient treated with antithyroid drugs. The receptor set was obtained from a woman aged 35-60 years with Graves disease.

This clonotype was found a few times. The chain joins TRBV19 to TRBJ2-7, with D tentatively TRBD1 (7 bases). The CDR3 is 15 residues long. Per germline, CDR1 LNHDA and CDR2 SQIVND (reference sequence). V was clipped by 6 bases and J by 3 bases, with 18 bases between them. CDR3 loop: CASSYQTGRHYEQYF. CDR3 nucleotide sequence: TGTGCCAGTAGCTACCAGACAGGGAGGCACTACGAGCAGTACTTC. The full variable domain, rest sourced from reference TRBV19 and TRBJ2-7, is DGGITQSPKYLFRKEGQNVTLSCEQNLNHDAMYWYRQDPGQGLRLIYYSQIVNDFQKGDIAEGYSVSREKKESFPLTVTSAQKNPTAFYLCASSYQTGRHYEQYFGPGTRLTVT.

This sequence joins TRBV2 and TRBJ1-6, with D perhaps matching TRBD1 (6 bases). This CDR3 spans 18 amino acids. Germline CDR1 is SNHLY and CDR2 is FYNNEI. Trimming removed 8 bases from V and 0 bases from J, with 20 bases in between. The chain's CDR3 is CASGRKGTSSSYNSPLHF. CDR3 coding DNA: TGTGCCAGCGGGCGCAAGGGGACATCGAGCTCCTATAATTCACCCCTCCACTTT.

This clonotype was counted many times. This rearrangement joins TRBV12-3 or TRBV12-4 to TRBJ1-2; D perhaps matches TRBD1 (6 bases). This CDR3 is 14 amino acids long. V was trimmed by 5 bases and J by 4 bases, leaving 14 bases between them. Here the CDR3 reads CASSTPGQTYGYTF. The CDR3 coding sequence is TGTGCCAGCAGTACCCCCGGACAGACCTATGGCTACACCTTC.

Only a few counts were recorded for this clonotype. The chain is built from TRBV12-5 and TRBJ1-1, with D perhaps TRBD1 (6 bases). Germline values: CDR1 LGHNT, CDR2 FRNRAP. Trimming removed 5 bases from V and 7 bases from J, with 17 bases in between. This CDR3 spans 14 amino acids. CDR3: CASGPGGGGFEAFF. The CDR3 bases are TGTGCTAGTGGTCCCGGAGGGGGGGGGTTTGAAGCTTTCTTT.

The rearrangement links TRBV9 to TRBJ1-3, with 8 bases lining up with TRBD1. The V and J ends lost 3 bases and 3 bases, in that order; junction bases with no gene match: 11. Germline V gene lookup returns CDR1 SGDLS and CDR2 YYNGEE. This CDR3 is 17 amino acids long. CDR3 residues: CASSDATEQGDGNTIYF. The CDR3 bases are TGTGCCAGCAGCGACGCAACGGAACAGGGGGATGGAAACACCATATATTTT.

This chain links TRBV19 with TRBJ1-1; tentative D call: TRBD1 (5 bases). Germline CDR1 and CDR2: LNHDA and SQIVND (reference sequence). Trimming stripped 7 bases from V and 7 bases from J, with 13 bases between. The CDR3 contains 12 residues. The CDR3 DNA sequence: TGTGCCAGTAAAACCGGGACCCTTGAAGCTTTCTTT. This sequence encodes CASKTGTLEAFF.

This clonotype was picked up many times. The chain combines TRBV13 with TRBJ1-6; tentative D call: TRBD1 (5 bases). Trimming stripped 5 bases from V and 10 bases from J, with 12 bases between. The CDR3 has 13 amino acids. Germline CDR1 and CDR2: PRHDT and FYEKMQ (reference sequence). The CDR3 loop reads CASSRLGGSPLHF. As DNA, the CDR3 is TGTGCCAGCAGCCGTCTCGGGGGGTCACCCCTCCACTTT.

This clonotype was seen ten or more times. The chain couples TRBV15 to TRBJ1-5; D unclear. The CDR3 is 17 residues long. The V gene lost 0 bases and the J gene lost 0 bases, with 12 bases spanning the gap. Germline V gives CDR1 LNHNV, CDR2 YYDKDF (reference sequence). Written as DNA, the CDR3 is TGTGCCACCAGCAGAGATCGAGGCTTCAGTAGCAATCAGCCCCAGCATTTT. Its translation: CATSRDRGFSSNQPQHF.

This clonotype was observed many times. The CDR3 here is CAWRLMGGYTF. The CDR3 DNA reads TGTGCCTGGAGACTAATGGGTGGCTACACCTTC. The gene calls are TRBV30 and TRBJ1-2; D ambiguous. Germline V gene sequence: CDR1 GTSNPN, CDR2 SVGIG (reference sequence). The CDR3 contains 11 residues. Trimming took 3 bases from V and 7 from J, leaving 9 bases between them.

This clonotype occurred a few times. The chain has TRBV6-2 or TRBV6-3 and TRBJ2-3, with D maybe TRBD1 (5 bases). Germline V lookup: CDR1 MNHEY, CDR2 SVGEGT. The length of the CDR3 is 15 residues. V shed 0 bases and J shed 4 bases, with 11 bases lying between them. The CDR3 sequence: CASSYSTGSADTQYF. CDR3 sequence (DNA): TGTGCCAGCAGTTACTCCACAGGATCTGCAGATACGCAGTATTTT.

In this sample, this clonotype turned up many times. The chain carries TRBV5-1 and TRBJ1-2, with 10 bases fitting TRBD1. This CDR3 spans 14 amino acids. V was clipped by 3 bases and J by 8 bases; unmatched bases: 7. CDR1 is SGHRS, CDR2 YFSETQ, per germline. The chain's CDR3 is CASSSGTGVQGYTF. CDR3 DNA: TGCGCCAGCAGCTCCGGGACAGGGGTTCAGGGCTACACCTTC.

The gene calls are TRBV5-1 and TRBJ2-7, with D uncertain. Looked up from germline, CDR1 is SGHRS and CDR2 is YFSETQ. The CDR3 length is 14 residues. The germline V and J ends were trimmed by 2 bases and 3 bases, with 12 bases remaining between them. This CDR3 is CASSFDTSSYEQYF. The CDR3 DNA reads TGCGCCAGCAGCTTCGACACCAGCAGCTACGAGCAGTACTTC.

This clonotype occurred many times. The chain combines TRBV3-1 with TRBJ2-2; 9 nucleotides line up with TRBD1. The CDR3 is made up of 15 amino acids. The germline gives CDR1 LGHDT, CDR2 YNNKEL (reference sequence). V shed 4 bases and J 5 bases; nucleotides not matched to a gene: 5. The CDR3 spells CASSLRDRVTGELFF. Written as DNA, the CDR3 is TGTGCCAGCAGCCTCCGGGACAGGGTTACCGGGGAGCTGTTTTTT.

The sample holds a few counts of this clonotype. V gene TRBV7-8 combines with J gene TRBJ2-5, with 12 bases that match TRBD2. Looked up from germline, CDR1 is SGHVS and CDR2 is FQNEAQ. After removal of 5 bases from V and 5 bases from J, the junction contained 12 bases not matched to a gene. CDR3 length: 17 amino acids. DNA of the CDR3: TGTGCCAGCAGCCCGGGACTAGCGGGTCTAAATTTGGAGACCCAGTACTTC. Amino acid sequence: CASSPGLAGLNLETQYF.

This clonotype has more than one count but fewer than ten. A much larger clonotype is one base distant, so this may be a read error. The chain employs TRBV13 and TRBJ2-3, with D possibly being TRBD2 (6 bases). This CDR3 is 12 amino acids long. The V gene's germline CDR1 is PRHDT and CDR2 FYEKMQ (reference sequence). Trimming left V 7 bases short and J 5 bases short, with 10 bases between. CDR3 residues: CASTHGGDTQYF. DNA of the CDR3: TGTGCCAGCACCCACGGGGGAGATACGCAGTATTTT.

This clonotype was seen many times. V and J are TRBV2 and TRBJ1-2; tentative D call: TRBD1 (5 bases). V was clipped by 0 bases and J by 6 bases, with 11 bases between them. Germline values: CDR1 SNHLY, CDR2 FYNNEI. The CDR3 extends over 14 amino acids. The DNA of the CDR3 is TGTGCCAGCAGTGAAGCGTTGACAGACAATGGCTACACCTTC. Protein product: CASSEALTDNGYTF.

This chain uses TRBV12-3 or TRBV12-4 with TRBJ2-2; D might be TRBD1 or TRBD2, each matching 6 bases. V shed 6 bases and J shed 3 bases, with 14 bases lying between them. CDR3 length equals 15 residues. CDR3 region: CASSLTGADTGELFF. The CDR3 nucleotides read TGTGCCAGCAGCTTAACGGGGGCCGACACCGGGGAGCTGTTTTTT.

This clonotype was observed a handful of times. The chain couples TRBV11-2 to TRBJ2-1; 7 bases line up with TRBD1. V lost 6 bases and J lost 4; bases outside the gene matches: 12. Germline V lookup: CDR1 SGHAT, CDR2 FQNNGV. This CDR3 spans 16 amino acids. The DNA of the CDR3 is TGTGCCAGCAGGGCATTATCGGGACAGTCATACAATGAGCAGTTCTTC. Encoded protein: CASRALSGQSYNEQFF.

This clonotype was counted at least ten times. CDR3 DNA: TGTGCCAGCAGTAAGGGAATCCTCACAGATACGCAGTATTTT. Its translation is CASSKGILTDTQYF. The rearrangement uses TRBV28 and TRBJ2-3; D uncertain. This CDR3 region has 14 residues. CDR1 is MDHEN and CDR2 is SYDVKM in the germline V gene. Trimming removed 5 bases from V and 2 bases from J, with 11 bases in between.

This chain links TRBV7-6 with TRBJ1-4; the D is unclear. This CDR3 is built from 13 residues. Deletions cut 4 bases from V and 8 bases from J, with 11 bases between. Germline V gives CDR1 SGHVS, CDR2 FNYEAQ. DNA for the CDR3: TGTGCCAGCAGCTCGGCCTTTTGGGAAAAACTGTTTTTT. Protein product: CASSSAFWEKLFF.

This clonotype was seen a few times. V is TRBV19 and J is TRBJ2-5; D assignment may be TRBD1 or TRBD2 (5 bases each). The CDR3 contains 14 residues. Per the germline V gene, CDR1 is LNHDA and CDR2 is SQIVND (reference sequence). Trimming removed 5 bases at V and 5 bases at J, with 15 bases between. This chain's CDR3 is CASSVSGAFETQYF. The CDR3, as DNA: TGTGCCAGTAGTGTCTCCGGGGCCTTTGAGACCCAGTACTTC.

This clonotype was recorded at least ten times. The chain recombines TRBV11-2 with TRBJ2-7; D ambiguous. V lost 5 bases and J lost 2, with 16 bases in between. The CDR3 has 15 amino acids. Germline CDR1 reads SGHAT; CDR2 reads FQNNGV. The CDR3 DNA is TGTGCCAGCAGCCAGCAGGTAGTTGGCACCTACGAGCAGTACTTC. Translation gives CASSQQVVGTYEQYF.

This clonotype was counted at least ten times. The genes are TRBV7-9 and TRBJ2-4; the D gene could be TRBD1 or TRBD2 (5 bases each). The CDR3 runs 14 residues. Germline values: CDR1 SEHNR, CDR2 FQNEAQ (reference sequence). With 6 bases removed from V and 3 bases from J, the gap between germline ends came to 12 bases. CDR3 amino acids: CASSPSGGKNIQYF. The CDR3 DNA reads TGTGCCAGCAGTCCCTCTGGGGGCAAAAACATTCAGTACTTC.

For this clonotype: Given a much more abundant clone one base away, this may be a read error. The J gene is TRBJ2-3, the V gene TRBV10-1, with 7 positions matching TRBD1. CDR3 length equals 13 residues. CDR1 is WNHNN, CDR2 SYGVQD, per germline (reference sequence). Trimming at V came to 7 bases and at J to 14 bases, leaving 15 bases not matched to a gene. This CDR3 reads CASIKGGTPLRYF. CDR3 nucleotides: TGCGCCAGCATCAAAGGGGGCACCCCATTGAGGTATTTT.

The table lists this clonotype with many counts. The chain combines TRBV27 with TRBJ1-1; TRBD1 agrees at 7 bases. V trimming: 0 bases; J trimming: 2 bases; junction bases outside the gene matches: 3. The CDR3 is 15 residues long. Germline loops: CDR1 MNHEY, CDR2 SMNVEV (reference sequence). The CDR3 DNA follows: TGTGCCAGCAGTTTATCGAACAGGGGTAACACTGAAGCTTTCTTT. Residues: CASSLSNRGNTEAFF.

In its sample, this clonotype was seen many times. The V and J genes are TRBV2 and TRBJ1-2, with D possibly being TRBD1 (6 bases). The CDR3 runs to 13 residues. Trimming cost V 6 bases and J 4 bases, with 12 bases left between them. Germline V gene data show CDR1 as SNHLY and CDR2 as FYNNEI. The DNA of the CDR3 is TGTGCCAGCAGGTCAGGGGTCGGCTATGGCTACACCTTC. As protein: CASRSGVGYGYTF.

This clonotype was observed once. A much larger clonotype is one base distant, so this may be a read error. It is likely a read error, because the conserved phenylalanine at the end of the CDR3 is missing. The chain is built from TRBV20-1 and TRBJ2-1, with 14 nucleotides matching TRBD2. The CDR3 is made up of 17 amino acids. J gave up 4 bases and V 1 base, and 6 bases lay outside the gene matches. Germline V gene data show CDR1 as DFQATT and CDR2 as SNEGSKA (reference sequence). CDR3 amino acids: CSARGGTSGGGYNEQFL. CDR3 DNA sequence: TGCAGTGCTAGAGGGGGGACTAGCGGGGGTGGGTACAATGAGCAGTTCCTC.